This note documents a single T cell receptor beta chain sequence. TCRdb's table, derived via immunoSEQ multiplex PCR, lists solely in-frame clones and lacks some. The sample lists roughly 500,000 clones, approximately 90% occurring once. Trimming removed 6 bases from V and 7 bases from J, with 15 bases in between. The CDR3 has 14 residues. Germline-derived CDR1 and CDR2 are MNHEY and SVGAGI. Two negative PCRs, clearance, or symptom resolution had been documented for recovered Cohort 3 donors. The sample is drawn from a study of blood T cell repertoires in COVID-19. Study details: Both acute and convalescent COVID-19 samples were obtained from the United States, Italy and Spain.

This chain uses TRBV6-5 with TRBJ2-2; tentative D call: TRBD2 (7 bases). The receptor's source is a woman aged 40 to 50 who had recovered from COVID-19. Sequenced sample: PBMCs or T cells enriched from blood (not recorded which). DNA of the CDR3: TGTGCCAGCAGAGCGACTAGCAGGGGCGGGGAGCTGTTTTTT. Its translation is CASRATSRGGELFF.